This entry is about one T cell receptor (beta chain). The data originate from a study of blood T cell repertoires in COVID-19. Method: immunoSEQ multiplex PCR; TCRdb's copy keeps in-frame clones and lacks some. The table shows some 240,000 clones, with about nine tenths occurring only once. Germline assignment: CDR1 MGHRA and CDR2 YSYEKL. V was pared by 4 bases and J by 2 bases, with 15 bases between. The CDR3 totals 16 residues. The sequenced sample was peripheral blood. The clonotype originates from a man aged 55 to 70 who had recovered from COVID-19. The genes are TRBV4-1 and TRBJ2-1; D uncertain. The CDR3 loop reads CASSRNPSDTYNEQFF. Written as DNA, the CDR3 is TGCGCCAGCAGCCGCAACCCCAGTGATACCTACAATGAGCAGTTCTTC.